This T cell receptor beta chain was sequenced for a study of cytomegalovirus exposure and HLA in healthy donors (dated by TCRdb to 2016 to 2017). Background for the entire study: In an earlier analysis of roughly 590 of the donors, less than 350 Gb of sequence data and 95 million to 130 million unique TCR beta sequences from approximately 180 million T cells were reported. An early release covering roughly 640 HLA-typed donors comprised roughly 300 gigabases of sequencing data and around 85 million unique TCR sequences. Among the roughly 400 genotyped donors, roughly 80% belonged to the genetic ancestry cluster associated with self-reported Caucasian donors. The study aimed to test whether signatures of past pathogen exposure could be identified by cataloging public T cell receptors. Using immunosequencing, the study profiled T cell repertoires from 666 subjects and related those repertoires to cytomegalovirus serostatus. A separate validation cohort of over 95 different subjects was used in addition to the approximately 670-subject first cohort. High-throughput TCR immunosequencing, statistical association of individual TCRs with disease status, and machine learning were combined to predict cytomegalovirus infection status. To study patterns of TCR occurrence, a later analysis re-analyzed previously published TCR beta repertoires from more than 550 donors and added high-resolution HLA genotyping. In the later analysis, no new phenotypic data were used to find candidate immune exposures; instead, reliance was placed on TCR beta sequences and their occurrence across donors. An earlier analysis of 587 of the donors used high-throughput TCR beta sequencing to judge whether each TCR beta V gene segment behaved as functional or pseudogenic. Donor age, sex, ethnicity and CMV serostatus were compiled alongside the repertoire data. In a later genetic analysis, genome-wide SNP genotypes for 398 of the 666 donors were used, and that subset was treated as a discovery cohort. Every repertoire in the discovery cohort had been generated on one and the same sequencing platform. HLA typing included class I and class II loci at four-digit resolution. The number of typed donors differed by locus: 629-630 for A, B, C, DRB1 and DQB1; some 500 for DQA1; approximately 610 for DPA1; and about 470 for DPB1. Four or five DR-DQ haplotypes were handled as single units for association and clustering, since linkage in the cohort was strong. Among some 410 genotyped donors of the cohort, an average of approximately 240,000 unique TCR beta nucleotide sequences were sequenced per donor, about a sixth of them non-productive.

The cohort comprised fewer than 700 healthy bone marrow donors. At the time of sampling, all cohort members were nominally healthy, though unrecorded immune exposures were likely present. The donor was CMV seronegative and belonged to the group of 320 or so seronegative cohort members. Every donor gave a peripheral blood sample, and the peripheral blood mononuclear cells from that sample were used for TCR beta sequencing. The Qiagen DNeasy Blood Extraction Kit was used to extract genomic DNA from the blood cell samples. Results the study describes overall, beyond this receptor: In a later analysis, HLA-associated TCR beta chains showed more clonal expansion and lower generation probabilities than non-associated chains that were equally common. Because HLA typing was unavailable for some donors at each locus, only the typed subset was used in association tests. The cohort was sequenced for TCR beta chains only, and without alpha or paired-chain data the features that could be detected were limited. The sequencing pipeline was judged likely to have produced a cluster of highly shared sequence variants as a technical artifact. A few of the identified cytomegalovirus-associated TCR beta chains were confirmed in vitro to be specific for cytomegalovirus antigens. The authors suggested that the approach could potentially be extended to other disease states and immunological phenotypes. In both the original and validation cohorts, the classifier was reported to diagnose cytomegalovirus status with high specificity and sensitivity. A later analysis associated 17,000 or so TCR beta sequences with specific HLA alleles at a false discovery rate of 0.05. Correlated functional status among segregating V segments might reflect linkage disequilibrium, but an unknown experimental factor could not be ruled out. In a later analysis, most CMV-associated TCR beta chains were found to appear HLA-restricted, with HLA associations seemingly driven largely by CMV exposure. In a later genetic analysis, fewer N-insertions in productive TCRs were reported among donors in an Asian-associated ancestry cluster than the roughly 700-donor mean. In a later analysis, several top co-occurrence clusters were reported to appear linked to parvovirus B19, influenza, CMV and Epstein-Barr virus. Presence/absence analyses assumed roughly uniform sequencing depth across donors, an assumption that may not hold. In a later analysis, TCR association rates were found to vary across HLA loci, with the most associated TCRs seen for DRB1 alleles and the fewest for HLA-C alleles. A total of 150 or so TCR beta chains were listed by the study as associated with cytomegalovirus. The earlier analysis of 450 to 700 of the donors excluded roughly 17 rarely observed V segments, including chromosome 9 orphons, because counts were too low. When HLA alleles, especially DR and DQ, strongly co-occurred, TCR associations were difficult to assign to individual alleles. An association between a missense DCLRE1C variant and V-gene and J-gene trimming of TCR beta chains was found in a later genetic analysis and replicated in an independent cohort. A further reported finding was that TCR beta sequences accurately predicted the HLA-A and HLA-B alleles for most subjects in the first cohort. While some public TCRs were present in many individuals, most TCR sequences turned up only very rarely across donors. An earlier analysis of roughly 570 of the donors showed that most TCR beta V segments appeared in productive rearrangements either about 87% or about 30% of the time, which broadly matched IMGT annotations. For the cohort, immune exposure information was limited to CMV serostatus.

This clone was detected only a few times. Its binding antigen is unknown. Base qualities are missing; no much larger clone stands one base away. The method behind the library was the immunoSEQ multiplex PCR assay. A mixture of 60 forward primers for TCR Vbeta segments and 13 reverse primers for TCR Jbeta segments was used in the multiplex PCR. The CDR3 region of rearranged TCR beta genes was amplified from genomic DNA with a multiplex PCR assay. The Illumina HiSeq System was used to sequence the amplified TCR beta libraries as 87-base-pair reads. The paper's processing steps were these. A later analysis tallied around 80 million unique TCR beta chains across the 700 or so repertoires, and around 9.9 million of those chains were shared by two or more donors. Raw reads were error-corrected and collapsed into unique sequences by a nearest-neighbor algorithm in which closely related sequences were merged to remove PCR and sequencing errors. V, D and J gene segments were assigned by aligning CDR3 sequences to IMGT reference sequences. For a sequence to be retained, a match of at least six nucleotides was required to both a V gene segment and a J gene segment. A rearrangement was called productive if the CDR3 had no stop codons and remained in frame with V and J, and every other rearrangement was called non-productive. Following IMGT convention, CDR3 was defined as the stretch from the second conserved V-encoded cysteine to the conserved J-encoded phenylalanine. Sequences without an unambiguous match to a single V gene segment were excluded from the earlier analysis of almost 600 of the donors. An earlier analysis of about 600 of the donors called V segments functional above 56.7% productive rearrangements and segregating when the between-donor standard deviation exceeded 5%. A statistical classification framework was built for diagnosing cytomegalovirus status from the catalog of TCR beta chain sequences. In a later analysis, V and J genes were assigned by comparing TCR nucleotide sequences against IMGT/GENE-DB human TR gene sequences. A later analysis assigned CDR3 sequences and most-parsimonious VDJ recombination scenarios with the TCRdist pipeline. In a later analysis, each TCR beta chain was defined by its CDR3 amino acid sequence together with its V-gene family, and reads lacking a unique V-gene family were excluded. To address suspected cross-contamination and a sequencing artifact, a later analysis removed 592 highly shared, low-generation-probability nucleotide sequences. In a later analysis, a clonal expansion index was calculated for each public chain from normalized within-repertoire ranks of inferred template counts. In a later analysis, generation probabilities were computed using a VDJ recombination model fitted to out-of-frame rearrangements, and the results were checked against IGoR. In a later analysis, TCR-TCR, TCR-HLA and TCR-CMV co-occurrence was scored with hypergeometric tests, and a repertoire-size bias correction was applied to TCR pairs. A later analysis estimated false discovery rates by permuting HLA or CMV assignments 20 times. In a later analysis, co-occurring TCRs were grouped using DBSCAN, and TCRdist sequence similarity was added for clustering within HLA-allele-positive subsets. Repertoires with fewer than 30,000 or more than 120,000 public chains, plus five repertoires with anomalous nucleotide sharing, were excluded from co-occurrence clustering. Not all clones reach the TCRdb copy of this immuneACCESS table, which keeps in-frame sequences only. Checked studies attribute under half of the gap to unresolved V genes and leave the rest unexplained. V and J calls and clone size come straight from that table; D and trimming were deduced from the DNA. The table for this sample lists approximately 110,000 clones; roughly four fifths of them were counted only once. The ten top clones hold 1.9% of the sample.

This clonotype was sampled from a middle-aged man in good health and CMV-seronegative. The sample consisted of PBMCs.

The CDR3 protein is CASSSGTGEQYF. The DNA sequence follows: TGTGCCAGCAGTTCCGGGACAGGGGAGCAGTACTTC. The rearrangement joined TRBV6-1 to TRBJ2-7, and TRBD1 aligns with 9 junction nucleotides. The germline V gene encodes CDR1 MNHNS and CDR2 SASEGT. The CDR3 measures 12 amino acids from cysteine to phenylalanine. The DNA shown is the 36-base CDR3, in frame from base 1. At the junction V is shortened by 5 bases and J by 7 bases; bases outside the gene matches: 3.